The 26 T cell receptor beta chains presented below share a single source sample, sequenced in a study of T-cell reconstitution after alpha-beta-depleted transplantation in children. Preparation of the TCRbeta library used unique molecular identifiers. TCRdb reprocessed the PCR reads with MiXCR, giving one entry per CDR3 protein. The table lists roughly 670,000 distinct CDR3 sequences, about 12% of them singletons. The sequences come from PBMCs, collected before TCRalphabeta/CD19-depleted stem cell transplant. Every receptor here comes from a girl aged 2 to 10 with congenital amegakaryocytic thrombocytopenia, due to receive a stem cell transplant.

There are many counts of this clonotype. The chain carries TRBV6-5 and TRBJ2-1; the match to TRBD2 covers 8 bases. The V segment lost 3 bases and the J segment 5 bases; nucleotides outside the gene matches: 6. Germline assignment: CDR1 MNHEY and CDR2 SVGAGI. This CDR3 has 15 amino acids. The CDR3 DNA reads TGTGCCAGCAGTTATTACGCGGGAGGTCACAATGAGCAGTTCTTC. Protein product: CASSYYAGGHNEQFF.

This clonotype was detected ten times or more. The rearrangement joins TRBV6-5 to TRBJ2-5; TRBD2 matches at 9 bases. The CDR3 sequence is 16 residues long. CDR1 is MNHEY and CDR2 is SVGAGI in the germline V gene. V was pared by 2 bases and J by 7 bases, with 11 bases of the junction left unmatched. Written as DNA, the CDR3 is TGTGCCAGCAGTTACCTGGGACTAGCTAATGGAGGGACCCAGTACTTC. The encoded protein is CASSYLGLANGGTQYF.

A remark on this clonotype: A much larger clone is a single base away; this may be a read error. V and J are TRBV20-1 and TRBJ2-1; no clear D gene. The CDR3 has 15 amino acids. CDR1 is DFQATT and CDR2 is SNEGSKA in the germline V gene (reference sequence). CDR3 bases: TGCAGTCCTAGTCCACCCGAGATTGCCTACAATGAGCAGTTCTTC. Its translation is CSPSPPEIAYNEQFF.

This clonotype appeared once. V is TRBV29-1 and J is TRBJ1-1, with 7 bases aligning to TRBD1. J gave up 5 bases and V 6 bases, and 6 bases lay outside the gene matches. Germline-derived CDR1 and CDR2 are SQVTM and ANQGSEA. The CDR3 spans 12 residues. The CDR3 nucleotides are TGCAGCGTGGGACAGCCACAGACTGAAGCTTTCTTT. Translation: CSVGQPQTEAFF.

The chain joins TRBV7-9 to TRBJ2-7, with 12 positions matching TRBD1. Germline lookup yields CDR1 SEHNR and CDR2 FQNEAQ (reference sequence). The CDR3 extends over 15 amino acids. Trimming at V came to 5 bases and at J to 6 bases, leaving 8 bases not matched to a gene. The CDR3: CASSLTGTGGFEQYF. DNA for the CDR3: TGTGCCAGCAGCCTAACCGGGACAGGGGGCTTCGAGCAGTACTTC. The variable domain in full, with the rest retrieved from reference TRBV7-9 and TRBJ2-7, is DTGVSQNPRHKITKRGQNVTFRCDPISEHNRLYWYRQTLGQGPEFLTYFQNEAQLEKSRLLSDRFSAERPKGSFSTLEIQRTEQGDSAMYLCASSLTGTGGFEQYFGPGTRLTVT.

In this sample, this clonotype turned up many times. The rearrangement links TRBV20-1 to TRBJ1-2; no clear D gene. V shed 5 bases and J shed 6 bases, with 10 bases lying between them. CDR1 is DFQATT and CDR2 is SNEGSKA in the germline V gene (reference sequence). CDR3 length equals 11 residues. In DNA form, the CDR3 reads TGCAGTGCTTCCCGGGTTGATGGCTACACCTTC. Encoded protein: CSASRVDGYTF.

In its sample, this clonotype was seen a few times. The chain couples TRBV20-1 to TRBJ2-5; either TRBD1 or TRBD2 may fit D (5 bases each). This CDR3 is built from 13 residues. Germline CDR1 DFQATT, CDR2 SNEGSKA (reference sequence). V lost 7 bases and J lost 2, with 14 bases in between. The CDR3 region is CSGIRDLQETQYF. The CDR3 coding sequence is TGCAGTGGCATCCGGGACCTACAAGAGACCCAGTACTTC.

Ten or more counts support this clonotype. The rearrangement uses TRBV5-1 and TRBJ2-2; 7 nucleotides match TRBD1. V dropped 2 bases and J dropped 4; count of bases not matched to a gene: 8. Germline loops: CDR1 SGHRS, CDR2 YFSETQ. This CDR3 has 16 residues. The CDR3 nucleotides read TGCGCCAGCAGCTTAAACAGGGGACCGGGCACCGGGGAGCTGTTTTTT. This encodes CASSLNRGPGTGELFF.

The CDR3 sequence: CASSPNEAAYEQYF. In DNA form, the CDR3 reads TGTGCCAGCAGTCCCAATGAAGCGGCCTACGAGCAGTACTTC. The chain couples TRBV12-3 or TRBV12-4 to TRBJ2-7, with D possibly being TRBD2 (5 bases). The length of the CDR3 is 14 residues. V lost 5 bases and J 2 bases, leaving 13 bases between the germline ends.

There are many counts of this clonotype. The CDR3 nucleotides read TGTGCCAGCAGTTTATCGGGAGCCTCCTACGAGCAGTACTTC. Its translation is CASSLSGASYEQYF. The chain employs TRBV12-3 or TRBV12-4 and TRBJ2-7, with D maybe TRBD2 (6 bases). This CDR3 has 14 amino acids. V was clipped by 2 bases and J by 0 bases, with 8 bases between them.

The table lists this clonotype with many counts. This chain joins TRBV4-1 and TRBJ2-7; 8 nucleotides agree with TRBD1. Germline trimming cut 6 bases from V and 3 bases from J; bases unmatched to any gene: 4. The CDR3 consists of 13 residues. From germline, CDR1 is MGHRA and CDR2 YSYEKL. CDR3 in amino acids: CASRGTGVYEQYF. The DNA of the CDR3 is TGCGCCAGCAGGGGGACAGGAGTCTACGAGCAGTACTTC.

Ten or more counts support this clonotype. The V and J genes are TRBV5-1 and TRBJ1-6; no reliable D call. In germline, CDR1 is SGHRS, CDR2 YFSETQ. The CDR3 loop spans 15 amino acids. V lost 0 bases to trimming and J lost 4 bases, with 8 bases between them. The CDR3, as DNA: TGCGCCAGCAGCTTGGGGGAGCTTTATAATTCACCCCTCCACTTT. Translation: CASSLGELYNSPLHF.

J is TRBJ2-5 and V is TRBV20-1, with D perhaps matching TRBD1 (6 bases). Germline V gene sequence: CDR1 DFQATT, CDR2 SNEGSKA (reference sequence). V was shortened by 1 base and J by 0 bases, with 9 bases between the two germline ends. The length of the CDR3 is 14 residues. The CDR3 region has the DNA TGCAGTGCTAGAGGAGGGGGAGACCAAGAGACCCAGTACTTC. Translated: CSARGGGDQETQYF.

At least ten counts were recorded for this clonotype. The J gene is TRBJ2-3, the V gene TRBV27, with D unresolved. Germline V CDR1 and CDR2: MNHEY, SMNVEV (reference sequence). The V end lost 7 bases, the J end lost 4 bases, and 9 bases lay between the germline ends. CDR3 size: 12 residues. CDR3 nucleotide sequence: TGTGCCAGCATTGGTAGTCCAGATACGCAGTATTTT. Its translation is CASIGSPDTQYF.

CDR3 sequence reads: CASSPPLGQFTGELFF. CDR3 nucleotide sequence: TGTGCCAGCAGCCCTCCTTTAGGACAGTTCACCGGGGAGCTGTTTTTT. The chain is built from TRBV11-2 and TRBJ2-2; a possible D gene is TRBD1 (6 bases). Trimming removed 5 bases at V and 4 bases at J, with 17 bases between. The CDR3 is 16 residues long. Germline CDR1 SGHAT, CDR2 FQNNGV.

This clonotype was picked up many times. The chain joins TRBV20-1 to TRBJ2-7, with 10 nucleotides matching TRBD2. CDR1 DFQATT and CDR2 SNEGSKA come from the germline V gene (reference sequence). The CDR3 is 15 amino acids. The junction had 5 bases not matched to a gene; V was cut back by 1 base and J by 2 bases. CDR3: CSARGYLAGAYEQYF. The DNA for the CDR3 is TGCAGTGCTAGAGGGTATCTAGCGGGAGCCTACGAGCAGTACTTC.

This clonotype has more than one count but fewer than ten. The rearrangement uses TRBV20-1 and TRBJ2-1; 10 bases agree with TRBD2. V shed 6 bases and J 8 bases; nucleotides not matched to a gene: 16. The germline V gene encodes CDR1 DFQATT and CDR2 SNEGSKA (reference sequence). The CDR3 runs to 16 residues. The CDR3 bases are TGCAGTGCGCCACCAACGGGGCTAGCGGGAGCAGATGAGCAGTTCTTC. As protein: CSAPPTGLAGADEQFF.

This clonotype was recorded at least ten times. V gene TRBV5-5 combines with J gene TRBJ1-3; no clear D. Germline V gene sequence: CDR1 SGHKS, CDR2 YYEKEE (reference sequence). Between the trimmed V and J ends, which lost 4 bases and 0 bases, there was a span of 8 bases. CDR3 length: 14 amino acids. The CDR3 coding sequence is TGTGCCAGCAGCGTCGAGGCCTCTGGAAACACCATATATTTT. This translates into CASSVEASGNTIYF.

This clonotype was counted only a few times. This rearrangement joins TRBV6-1 to TRBJ2-6, with D possibly being TRBD1 (6 bases). Germline V gene sequence: CDR1 MNHNS, CDR2 SASEGT. V dropped 7 bases and J dropped 3 bases, with 13 bases sitting between them. The CDR3 covers 15 residues. The CDR3 sequence: CASTSQGYGANVLTF. In DNA form, the CDR3 reads TGTGCCAGCACCTCACAGGGATATGGGGCCAACGTCCTGACTTTC.

This clonotype was counted many times. The chain combines TRBV13 with TRBJ2-2, with 11 bases fitting TRBD2. Germline loops: CDR1 PRHDT, CDR2 FYEKMQ (reference sequence). The CDR3 covers 20 residues. After removal of 2 bases from V and 4 bases from J, the junction contained 15 bases not matched to a gene. Written as DNA, the CDR3 is TGTGCCAGCAGCTTATCTGGACTAGCGGGCCCCTCCTACGGCACCGGGGAGCTGTTTTTT. Translating gives CASSLSGLAGPSYGTGELFF.

A note on this clonotype: The final CDR3 position lacks the conserved phenylalanine or tryptophan, pointing to a likely read error. The chain uses TRBV20-1 and TRBJ2-3; 8 bases are a match to TRBD2. The CDR3 is 15 residues long. Germline CDR1 DFQATT, CDR2 SNEGSKA (reference sequence). The V and J ends lost 5 bases and 1 base, in that order; junction bases with no gene match: 8. The CDR3 coding sequence is TGCAGTGCTTCTAGGCAAGCGGGAGGCACAGATACGCAGTATTTG. Its protein is CSASRQAGGTDTQYL.

In this sample, this clonotype turned up many times. The rearrangement links TRBV15 to TRBJ1-1, with a tentative D call TRBD1 (5 bases). The V and J ends lost 2 bases and 3 bases respectively, with 7 bases between them. The V gene's germline CDR1 is LNHNV and CDR2 YYDKDF (reference sequence). The CDR3 consists of 13 residues. The CDR3 sequence: CATSRQGYTEAFF. The CDR3 nucleotides read TGTGCCACCAGCAGACAGGGTTACACTGAAGCTTTCTTT.

Ten or more counts support this clonotype. The CDR3 coding sequence is TGTGCCACCAGTGATTGGGTGGATACGCAGTATTTT. Residues: CATSDWVDTQYF. This sequence joins TRBV24-1 and TRBJ2-3; the D is unclear. The germline V gene has CDR1 KGHDR and CDR2 SFDVKD. Trimming stripped 2 bases from V and 6 bases from J, with 5 bases between. The CDR3 has 12 amino acids.

This clonotype was seen at least ten times. This chain joins TRBV20-1 and TRBJ2-1; unclear D gene. Germline V gene lookup returns CDR1 DFQATT and CDR2 SNEGSKA (reference sequence). The CDR3 contains 16 residues. With 7 bases removed from V and 2 bases from J, the gap between germline ends came to 21 bases. In nucleotides, the CDR3 is TGCAGTGTCCCCGGAGATATAGAGGCCCCCTACAATGAGCAGTTCTTC. Translation gives CSVPGDIEAPYNEQFF.

This clonotype was seen more than once but under ten times. The J gene is TRBJ2-2, the V gene TRBV2, with TRBD2 matching over 16 bases. The CDR3 is 16 residues long. J gave up 6 bases and V 7 bases, and 5 bases lay outside the gene matches. Germline values: CDR1 SNHLY, CDR2 FYNNEI. The CDR3 spells CASTGTSGRAPGELFF. CDR3 coding DNA: TGTGCCAGCACCGGGACTAGCGGGAGGGCCCCCGGGGAGCTGTTTTTT.

This clonotype was detected ten times or more. V usage is TRBV20-1 and J usage is TRBJ2-1; 9 bases are a match to TRBD1. Germline V gene data show CDR1 as DFQATT and CDR2 as SNEGSKA (reference sequence). The CDR3 runs to 16 residues. The V gene end was trimmed by 6 bases and the J gene end by 0 bases; junction bases not matched to a gene: 9. This CDR3 is CSAADRGLSSYNEQFF. The CDR3 DNA reads TGCAGTGCGGCGGACAGGGGCCTTAGCTCCTACAATGAGCAGTTCTTC.